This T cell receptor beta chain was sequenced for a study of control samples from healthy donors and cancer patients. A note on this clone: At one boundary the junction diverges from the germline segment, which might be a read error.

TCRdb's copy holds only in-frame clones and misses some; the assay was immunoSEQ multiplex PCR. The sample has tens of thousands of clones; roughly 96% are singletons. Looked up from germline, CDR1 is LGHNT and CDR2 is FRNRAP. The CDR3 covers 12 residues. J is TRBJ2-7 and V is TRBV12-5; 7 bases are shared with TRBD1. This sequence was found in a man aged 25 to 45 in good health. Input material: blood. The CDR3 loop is CASGLPSGTEDF. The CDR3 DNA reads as TGTGCTAGTGGTTTGCCCTCCGGGACAGAAGACTTC.